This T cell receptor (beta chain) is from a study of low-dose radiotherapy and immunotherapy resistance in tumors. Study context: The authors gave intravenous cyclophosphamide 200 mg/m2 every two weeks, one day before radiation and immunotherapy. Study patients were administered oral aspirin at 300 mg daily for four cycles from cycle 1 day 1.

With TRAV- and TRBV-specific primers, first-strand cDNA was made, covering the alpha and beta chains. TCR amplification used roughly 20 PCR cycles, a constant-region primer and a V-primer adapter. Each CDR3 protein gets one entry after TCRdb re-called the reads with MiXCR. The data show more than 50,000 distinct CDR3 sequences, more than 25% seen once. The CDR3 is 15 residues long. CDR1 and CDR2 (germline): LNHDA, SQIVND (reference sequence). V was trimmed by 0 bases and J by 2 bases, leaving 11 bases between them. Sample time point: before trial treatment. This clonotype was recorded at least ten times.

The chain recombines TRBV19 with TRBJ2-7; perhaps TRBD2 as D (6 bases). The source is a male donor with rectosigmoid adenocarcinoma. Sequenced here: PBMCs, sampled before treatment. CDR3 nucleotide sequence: TGTGCCAGTAGTATAGAGGGGCGGGGAGCCTACGAGCAGTACTTC. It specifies CASSIEGRGAYEQYF.